One and the same sample provided the 3 T cell receptor beta chains below, sequenced in a study of blood T cell repertoires in COVID-19. Clones were sequenced by immunoSEQ multiplex PCR, and TCRdb holds only the in-frame ones, with some missing. The sample gives 60,000 to 80,000 clones, more than 75% of which show up once; 3.5% to 4% is in the top ten. The sample was peripheral blood. The origin of the receptors is a human donor in a cohort sampled during active COVID-19.

The V and J genes are TRBV1 and TRBJ2-3; the DNA was not compared with TRBD2, the D call given in the table. TRBV1 is a pseudogene locus. This CDR3 has 19 amino acids. The CDR3 bases are TGCACCAGCAGCCAAGTCGACACTAGCGGGAGAGAGATCACAGATACGCAGTATTTT. This gives the protein CTSSQVDTSGREITDTQYF.

This chain links TRBV6-5 with TRBJ2-5; possibly TRBD2 for D (5 bases). V was clipped by 0 bases and J by 5 bases, with 7 bases between them. This CDR3 region has 13 residues. The germline V gene has CDR1 MNHEY and CDR2 SVGAGI. CDR3 sequence (DNA): TGTGCCAGCAGTTACTCACTAGGGGAGACCCAGTACTTC. Translation gives CASSYSLGETQYF.

This clone occurred once. This chain connects TRBV6-5 to TRBJ2-1, with 7 bases matching TRBD2. The CDR3 totals 14 residues. V was pared by 7 bases and J by 3 bases, with 6 bases of the junction left unmatched. The germline gives CDR1 MNHEY, CDR2 SVGAGI. CDR3 in DNA: TGTGCCAGCACCCGGGGAGGGTTCTACAATGAGCAGTTCTTC. It is translated as CASTRGGFYNEQFF.